This entry lists 11 T cell receptor beta chains sequenced from one sample in a study of T cell responses to AZD1222 COVID-19 vaccine. The protocol was immunoSEQ multiplex PCR, while the TCRdb copy is restricted to in-frame clones and leaves out a portion. This sample has around 100,000 clones, with 80% to 85% found just once. The starting material was peripheral blood, obtained on day 0 of AZD1222 vaccination. These receptors all come from an adult in good health.

CDR3 residues: CASSLGARLHEQYF. The CDR3 region has the DNA TGTGCCAGCAGCTTGGGGGCTCGGCTCCACGAGCAGTACTTC. The chain links TRBV5-6 to TRBJ2-7, with unresolved D. There are 14 residues in the CDR3. Germline loops: CDR1 SGHDT, CDR2 YYEEEE. Trimming removed 0 bases from V and 5 bases from J, with 12 bases in between.

This rearrangement joins TRBV7-3 to TRBJ2-3; TRBD2 aligns across 9 bases. V lost 3 bases and J lost 4; bases outside the gene matches: 8. The CDR3 consists of 16 residues. Germline CDR1 is SGHTA and CDR2 is FQGTGA. For the CDR3, the DNA is TGTGCCAGCAGCTTTAATCCGGGACTAGCTTCAGATACGCAGTATTTT. It specifies CASSFNPGLASDTQYF. Using reference TRBV7-3 and TRBJ2-3 for the parts outside the CDR3, the full variable domain is GAGVSQTPSNKVTEKGKYVELRCDPISGHTALYWYRQSLGQGPEFLIYFQGTGAADDSGLPNDRFFAVRPEGSVSTLKIQRTERGDSAVYLCASSFNPGLASDTQYFGPGTRLTVL.

The V gene is TRBV19, the J gene TRBJ2-2; 10 bases are shared with TRBD1. Losses at the gene ends were 1 base for V and 7 bases for J; bases not matched to a gene: 6. The CDR3 spans 16 residues. Looked up from germline, CDR1 is LNHDA and CDR2 is SQIVND (reference sequence). The CDR3 region has the DNA TGTGCCAGTAGTATAGTAGGGACAGGGGAGATCGGGGAGCTGTTTTTT. This encodes CASSIVGTGEIGELFF.

This rearrangement joins TRBV6-5 to TRBJ2-2, with D unclear. This CDR3 has 15 amino acids. Germline loops: CDR1 MNHEY, CDR2 SVGAGI. V shed 6 bases and J shed 2 bases, with 13 bases lying between them. CDR3 amino acids: CASRSSTANTGELFF. The CDR3 DNA is TGTGCCAGCAGGTCAAGCACAGCAAACACCGGGGAGCTGTTTTTT.

Details on this clone: At one boundary the junction diverges from the germline segment, which might be a read error. The chain employs TRBV7-7 and TRBJ2-6; D might be TRBD2 (6 bases). The CDR3 length is 16 residues. Germline CDR1 and CDR2: SSHAT and FNYEAQ (reference sequence). The CDR3 here is CASSPLGRPGANVLTF. The CDR3 DNA is TGTGCTAGCAGCCCTCTGGGGAGGCCTGGGGCCAACGTCCTGACTTTC. Full variable domain (rest looked up from reference TRBV7-7 and TRBJ2-6): GAGVSQSPRYKVTKRGQDVTLRCDPISSHATLYWYQQALGQGPEFLTYFNYEAQPDKSGLPSDRFSAERPEGSISTLTIQRTEQRDSAMYRCASSPLGRPGANVLTFGAGSRLTVL.

The genes are TRBV12-3 or TRBV12-4 and TRBJ1-5, with D tentatively TRBD1 (5 bases). The CDR3 consists of 13 residues. Trimming pared 4 bases from V and 5 bases from J, leaving 9 bases between. CDR3 amino acids: CASSWGEDQPQHF. For the CDR3, the DNA is TGTGCCAGCAGTTGGGGGGAGGATCAGCCCCAGCATTTT.

This chain uses TRBV6-2 or TRBV6-3 with TRBJ1-5, with 9 nucleotides matching TRBD1. The V segment lost 5 bases and the J segment 6 bases; nucleotides outside the gene matches: 20. The CDR3 spans 19 residues. CDR1 and CDR2 from the germline V gene are MNHEY and SVGEGT. DNA for the CDR3: TGTGCCAGCAGTCGCCAAGGGACAGGGCTAGTTTCTGGAGGTCAGCCCCAGCATTTT. This gives the protein CASSRQGTGLVSGGQPQHF.

The chain recombines TRBV6-2 or TRBV6-3 with TRBJ2-1; 11 bases fit TRBD2. CDR3 length: 17 amino acids. In germline, CDR1 is MNHEY, CDR2 SVGEGT. V lost 2 bases, J lost 7 bases, and 10 bases stayed unmatched. The DNA for the CDR3 is TGTGCCAGCAGTTACCGCTCGGGACTAGCGGTTGGGAATGAGCAGTTCTTC. Residues: CASSYRSGLAVGNEQFF.

J is TRBJ2-5 and V is TRBV9; TRBD2 matches at 13 bases. In germline, CDR1 is SGDLS, CDR2 YYNGEE. The V segment lost 6 bases and the J segment 5 bases; nucleotides outside the gene matches: 7. This CDR3 comprises 15 residues. The CDR3 DNA is TGTGCCAGCACTCGGACTAGCGGGGGATGGGAGACCCAGTACTTC. It yields the protein CASTRTSGGWETQYF.

This chain uses TRBV7-2 with TRBJ2-7, with TRBD2 matching 9 bases. CDR1 is SGHTA, CDR2 FQGNSA, per germline. With V trimmed by 2 bases and J by 3 bases, 14 bases remained unmatched. The CDR3 runs 18 residues. The CDR3 bases are TGTGCCAGCAGCTTAAATGCCCATAGCGGGAGTTCGTACTACGAGCAGTACTTC. The encoded protein is CASSLNAHSGSSYYEQYF.

This chain links TRBV7-2 with TRBJ2-5; 16 nucleotides align to TRBD2. There are 17 residues in the CDR3. Germline V lookup: CDR1 SGHTA, CDR2 FQGNSA. V was clipped by 5 bases and J by 4 bases; unmatched bases: 7. In DNA form, the CDR3 reads TGTGCCAGCAGCACAGGGACTAGCGGGGGGGCTGTAGAGACCCAGTACTTC. The encoded protein is CASSTGTSGGAVETQYF.